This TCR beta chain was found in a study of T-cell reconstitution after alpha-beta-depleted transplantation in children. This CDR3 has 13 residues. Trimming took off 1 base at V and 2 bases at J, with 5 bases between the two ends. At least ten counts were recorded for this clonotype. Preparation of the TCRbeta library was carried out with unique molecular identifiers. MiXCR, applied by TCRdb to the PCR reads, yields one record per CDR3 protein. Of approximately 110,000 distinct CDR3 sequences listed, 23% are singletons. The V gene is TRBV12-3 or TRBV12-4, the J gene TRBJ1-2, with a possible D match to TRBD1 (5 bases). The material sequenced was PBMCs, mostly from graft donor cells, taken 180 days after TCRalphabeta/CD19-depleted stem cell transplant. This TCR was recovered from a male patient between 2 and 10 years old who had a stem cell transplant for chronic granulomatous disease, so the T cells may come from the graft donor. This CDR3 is CASSLGGNYGYTF. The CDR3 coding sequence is TGTGCCAGCAGTTTAGGGGGGAACTATGGCTACACCTTC.